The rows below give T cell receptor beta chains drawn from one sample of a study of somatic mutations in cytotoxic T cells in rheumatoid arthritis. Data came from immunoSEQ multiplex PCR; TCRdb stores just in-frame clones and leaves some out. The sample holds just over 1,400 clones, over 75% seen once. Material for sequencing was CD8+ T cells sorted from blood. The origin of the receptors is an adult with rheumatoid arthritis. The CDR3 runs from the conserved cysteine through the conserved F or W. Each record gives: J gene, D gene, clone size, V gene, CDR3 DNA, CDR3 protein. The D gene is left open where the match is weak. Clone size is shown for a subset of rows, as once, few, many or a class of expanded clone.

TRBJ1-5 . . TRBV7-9 TGTGCCAGCAGCTTACCAGGGAATCAGCCCCAGCATTTT CASSLPGNQPQHF
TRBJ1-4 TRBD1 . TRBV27 TGTGCCAGCAGAGAGAGGGACAGTTCAACTAATGAAAAACTGTTTTTT CASRERDSSTNEKLFF
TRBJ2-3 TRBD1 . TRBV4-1 TGCGCCAGCAGCCAATGGACAGGTTCCACAGATACGCAGTATTTT CASSQWTGSTDTQYF
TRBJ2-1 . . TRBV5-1 TGCGCCAGCAGCCCCGGGACATTTTACAATGAGCAGTTCTTC CASSPGTFYNEQFF
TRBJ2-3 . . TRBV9 TGTGCCAGCAGCGTAGTTGAGAGTACAGATACGCAGTATTTT CASSVVESTDTQYF
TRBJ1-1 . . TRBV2 TGTGCCAGCTTTTCCTCCGGGGGCAACACTGAAGCTTTCTTT CASFSSGGNTEAFF
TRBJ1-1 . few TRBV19 TGTGCCAGTAGTATAGAGCGGGGGCCCGAAGCTTTCTTT CASSIERGPEAFF
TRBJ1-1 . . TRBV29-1 TGCAGCGTAGTCCGGGAGGGCACTGAAGCTTTCTTT CSVVREGTEAFF
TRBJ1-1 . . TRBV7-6 TGTGCCAGCAGAACAGGAGCAAATGAAGCTTTCTTT CASRTGANEAFF
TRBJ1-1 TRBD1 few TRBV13 TGTGCCAGCAGCTTAGCCGGACAGGGCGACACTGAAGCTTTCTTT CASSLAGQGDTEAFF
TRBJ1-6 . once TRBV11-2 TGTGCCAGCAGCCTGGGGCGGGTGGGTATTTTTGCACCCCTCCACTTT CASSLGRVGIFAPLHF
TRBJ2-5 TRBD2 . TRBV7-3 TGTGCCAGCAGCCCCGGGACTAGCAACCAAGAGACCCAGTACTTC CASSPGTSNQETQYF
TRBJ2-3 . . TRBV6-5 TGTGCCAGCAGTCGCCGTAGCGGTTCCACAGATACGCAGTATTTT CASSRRSGSTDTQYF
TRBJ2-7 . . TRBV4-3 TGCGCCAGCAGCCAAGGCCCGACGGACCCAATCTACGAGCAGTACTTC CASSQGPTDPIYEQYF
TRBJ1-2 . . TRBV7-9 TGTGCCAGCAGCTTAGTCCCGGCCTCTAACTATGGCTACACCTTC CASSLVPASNYGYTF
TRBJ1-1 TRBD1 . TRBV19 TGTGCCACCAAACAGGGGGCGGCCCTGAACACTGAAGCTTTCTTT CATKQGAALNTEAFF
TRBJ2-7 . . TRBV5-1 TGCGCCAGCAGTTCAGGGACCCCCGAGCAGTACTTC CASSSGTPEQYF
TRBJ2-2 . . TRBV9 TGTGCCAGCAGCCCCGCATCCGAACCCGGGGAGCTGTTTTTT CASSPASEPGELFF
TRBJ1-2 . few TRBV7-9 TGTGCCAGCAGCTTGACACAGGGTCGGGACTACACCTTC CASSLTQGRDYTF
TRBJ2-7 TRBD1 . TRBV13 TGTGCCAGCAGCTTAAGGGACAGAACGGCCTACGAGCAGTACTTC CASSLRDRTAYEQYF
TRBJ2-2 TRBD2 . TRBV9 TGTGCCAGCAGCGAAACTAGCGGATTTGGCGGGGAGCTGTTTTTT CASSETSGFGGELFF
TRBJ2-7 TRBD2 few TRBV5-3 TGTGCCAGAAAGGCTAGCGGGTGTCACGAGCAGTACTTC CARKASGCHEQYF